These 16 T cell receptor beta chains originate from one sample sequenced in a study of blood T cell repertoires in COVID-19. Sequenced by immunoSEQ multiplex PCR; TCRdb stores in-frame clones only, minus some. Of 300,000 or so clones in the sample, approximately 90% were seen once. Input material: PBMCs or T cells enriched from blood (not recorded which). The receptors stem from a woman aged 18-35 years who had recovered from COVID-19.

In DNA form, the CDR3 reads TGTGCCATCAGTGGGCAGGGGAACATTCAGTACTTC. It is translated as CAISGQGNIQYF. The gene calls are TRBV10-3 and TRBJ2-4; the D gene is possibly TRBD1 (6 bases). This CDR3 has 12 residues. The V end was cut by 4 bases, the J end by 7 bases, with 8 bases between. Germline assignment: CDR1 ENHRY and CDR2 SYGVKD.

The CDR3 loop reads CASSDGGDSSPQHF. The CDR3 region has the DNA TGTGCCAGCAGTGACGGTGGAGACAGTAGCCCCCAGCATTTT. The gene calls are TRBV6-1 and TRBJ1-5; TRBD1 is a possible D gene (5 bases). CDR3 length: 14 residues. V lost 3 bases and J 10 bases, leaving 16 bases between the germline ends. Germline CDR1 MNHNS, CDR2 SASEGT.

This clone has only one observation. This chain links TRBV29-1 with TRBJ2-5; D unclear. The CDR3 has 13 residues. Germline values: CDR1 SQVTM, CDR2 ANQGSEA. Trimming removed 4 bases at V and 5 bases at J, with 14 bases between. The CDR3 region is CSVVPNAAETQYF. The CDR3 nucleotides read TGCAGCGTTGTACCTAACGCGGCGGAGACCCAGTACTTC.

The chain employs TRBV27 and TRBJ1-1; D remains ambiguous. The CDR3 is 14 amino acids. CDR1 and CDR2 from the germline V gene are MNHEY and SMNVEV (reference sequence). V lost 5 bases, J lost 0 bases, and 10 bases lay in between. CDR3 sequence reads: CASSPRTLNTEAFF. The CDR3 DNA is TGTGCCAGCAGTCCGAGGACTTTGAACACTGAAGCTTTCTTT.

V usage is TRBV5-1 and J usage is TRBJ2-6; D is possibly TRBD1 (6 bases). The V end was cut by 0 bases, the J end by 0 bases, with 7 bases between. The CDR3 sequence is 16 residues long. Germline V gene lookup returns CDR1 SGHRS and CDR2 YFSETQ. CDR3 nucleotides: TGCGCCAGCAGCTTGGGAGGGGGCTCTGGGGCCAACGTCCTGACTTTC. Translated: CASSLGGGSGANVLTF.

Only one count was recorded for this clone. The chain is built from TRBV6-5 and TRBJ2-5, with a tentative D call TRBD1 (6 bases). The CDR3 is 12 amino acids. Deletions cut 4 bases from V and 5 bases from J, with 8 bases between. Germline V CDR1 and CDR2: MNHEY, SVGAGI. CDR3 coding DNA: TGTGCCAGCAGTTGGGGGCAGGAGACCCAGTACTTC. It specifies CASSWGQETQYF.

The chain has TRBV3-1 (or the pseudogene TRBV3-2) and TRBJ1-1, with 10 bases fitting TRBD1. Germline loops: CDR1 LGHDT, CDR2 YNNKEL (reference sequence). This CDR3 has 15 residues. The V segment lost 4 bases and the J segment 6 bases; nucleotides outside the gene matches: 8. CDR3 residues: CASSPAPGTGAEAFF. The CDR3, as DNA: TGTGCCAGCAGCCCAGCTCCCGGGACAGGGGCTGAAGCTTTCTTT.

The chain has TRBV30 and TRBJ2-7, with D maybe TRBD1 (6 bases). V was trimmed by 0 bases and J by 0 bases, leaving 12 bases between them. Germline V lookup: CDR1 GTSNPN, CDR2 SVGIG (reference sequence). This CDR3 spans 15 amino acids. The CDR3 sequence is CAWSVQGLHSYEQYF. The CDR3 nucleotides are TGTGCCTGGAGTGTACAGGGCCTCCACTCCTACGAGCAGTACTTC.

V gene TRBV6-5 combines with J gene TRBJ2-7; no firm D call. CDR1 is MNHEY, CDR2 SVGAGI, per germline. This CDR3 contains 11 residues. Trimming shortened V by 4 bases and J by 3 bases, and 4 bases separated the two germline ends. CDR3 amino acids: CASSSNYEQYF. In DNA form, the CDR3 reads TGTGCCAGCAGTTCTAACTACGAGCAGTACTTC.

The genes are TRBV4-1 and TRBJ2-1, with D unresolved. CDR3 size: 16 residues. The germline V gene has CDR1 MGHRA and CDR2 YSYEKL. Trimming cost V 0 bases and J 0 bases, with 9 bases left between them. This CDR3 is CASSQDRIDSYNEQFF. The CDR3 region has the DNA TGCGCCAGCAGCCAAGATAGAATAGACTCCTACAATGAGCAGTTCTTC.

The rearrangement joins TRBV7-2 to TRBJ2-3; D is possibly TRBD2 (6 bases). The V end lost 9 bases, the J end lost 2 bases, and 15 bases lay between the germline ends. Germline V CDR1 and CDR2: SGHTA, FQGNSA. This CDR3 contains 14 residues. The CDR3: CASDRAGITDTQYF. The CDR3 nucleotides are TGTGCCAGTGATAGGGCGGGGATCACAGATACGCAGTATTTT.

This chain uses TRBV11-3 with TRBJ2-1, with 10 bases identical to TRBD2. This CDR3 has 18 residues. Germline trimming cut 1 base from V and 3 bases from J; bases unmatched to any gene: 9. Germline-derived CDR1 and CDR2 are SGHNT and YENEEA. The CDR3 nucleotides are TGTGCCAGCAGCTTAGGCGCGAGCGGGAGGGCTAGCTACAATGAGCAGTTCTTC. Translated: CASSLGASGRASYNEQFF.

CDR3 protein: CASSRRLTGEAFF. DNA for the CDR3: TGTGCCAGCAGCCGCCGATTGACGGGTGAAGCTTTCTTT. The chain carries TRBV6-2 or TRBV6-3 and TRBJ1-1; D not certain. CDR1 is MNHEY and CDR2 is SVGEGT in the germline V gene. This CDR3 contains 13 residues. V lost 6 bases and J 7 bases, leaving 15 bases between the germline ends.

J is TRBJ1-2 and V is TRBV9; D is ambiguous. V was cut by 4 bases and J by 2 bases, with 12 bases left in between. The germline V gene encodes CDR1 SGDLS and CDR2 YYNGEE. This CDR3 has 14 amino acids. The DNA of the CDR3 is TGTGCCAGCAGCACCGAGAGGTGGAACTATGGCTACACCTTC. Translating it yields CASSTERWNYGYTF.

The V call is TRBV20-1, the J call TRBJ2-1; D is ambiguous. CDR3 length: 17 residues. Germline-derived CDR1 and CDR2 are DFQATT and SNEGSKA (reference sequence). V was trimmed by 3 bases and J by 0 bases, leaving 18 bases between them. The CDR3 region is CSASTSSARSSYNEQFF. In nucleotides, the CDR3 is TGCAGTGCTAGTACGTCGAGCGCCCGTAGCTCCTACAATGAGCAGTTCTTC.

V is TRBV4-1 and J is TRBJ1-1, with 8 bases fitting TRBD1. The CDR3 extends over 19 amino acids. Per germline, CDR1 MGHRA and CDR2 YSYEKL. V trimming: 0 bases; J trimming: 1 base; junction bases outside the gene matches: 13. The CDR3: CASSQEGPQGAASNTEAFF. DNA for the CDR3: TGCGCCAGCAGCCAAGAAGGTCCCCAGGGGGCTGCCTCGAACACTGAAGCTTTCTTT.